This TCR beta chain was found in a study of T cell repertoires in cytomegalovirus infection. Study background: Newly reported HLA-C-restricted and thoroughly characterized HLA-B-restricted CMV epitopes were employed. Carrying CMV and the relevant HLA type showed in public TCR beta signatures.

Study outcomes and limitations: HLA-C-restricted CMV-specific TCR beta clonotypes were dominant in the ex vivo response.

With regard to this clonotype: What it binds is unknown.

TCRdb reanalysed the reads using MiXCR and keeps one entry per CDR3 protein. The table includes about 920,000 distinct CDR3 sequences, approximately 32% detected once. This TCR derives from a human donor in good health (CMV status not recorded). Some clones in this sample may be carry-over from other donors' samples. The sequencing used cultured CD8+ T cells from PBMCs, collected from culture after CMV antigen stimulation.

CDR3 protein: CASSGGQGISRETQYF. For the CDR3, the DNA is TGTGCCAGCAGCGGAGGACAGGGGATCTCTAGAGAGACCCAGTACTTC. The chain is built from TRBV7-6 and TRBJ2-5, with 9 positions matching TRBD1. Per germline, CDR1 SGHVS and CDR2 FNYEAQ. The CDR3 extends over 16 amino acids. With V trimmed by 5 bases and J by 4 bases, 11 bases remained unmatched.